This TCR beta chain was retrieved from a study of cytomegalovirus exposure and HLA in healthy donors. Study-level background: An earlier analysis identified some 110 million unique TCR beta sequences in about 170 million T cells.

V was shortened by 4 bases and J by 4 bases, with 10 bases between the two germline ends. CDR3 length: 13 amino acids. The germline V gene encodes CDR1 GTSNPN and CDR2 SVGIG (reference sequence). Only a few counts were recorded for this clone. Its antigen remains unknown. Study findings and constraints: In a later analysis, V- and J-gene trimming of beta chains associated with a DCLRE1C missense variant, replicated independently. TCR beta chains associated with HLA were, in a later analysis, more clonally expanded than equally common others.

The PCR used 60 Vbeta and 13 Jbeta primers. Profiled with immunoSEQ multiplex PCR; TCRdb holds only in-frame clones, not every one. This sample has around 72,000 clones, with 65% to 70% found just once. The sequenced sample consisted of PBMCs. This clonotype originated in a middle-aged man in good health and CMV-seropositive. V gene TRBV30 combines with J gene TRBJ2-2, with a weak D call TRBD2 (5 bases). CDR3 sequence: CAWNPGVTGELFF. CDR3 coding DNA: TGTGCCTGGAATCCCGGGGTCACCGGGGAGCTGTTTTTT.